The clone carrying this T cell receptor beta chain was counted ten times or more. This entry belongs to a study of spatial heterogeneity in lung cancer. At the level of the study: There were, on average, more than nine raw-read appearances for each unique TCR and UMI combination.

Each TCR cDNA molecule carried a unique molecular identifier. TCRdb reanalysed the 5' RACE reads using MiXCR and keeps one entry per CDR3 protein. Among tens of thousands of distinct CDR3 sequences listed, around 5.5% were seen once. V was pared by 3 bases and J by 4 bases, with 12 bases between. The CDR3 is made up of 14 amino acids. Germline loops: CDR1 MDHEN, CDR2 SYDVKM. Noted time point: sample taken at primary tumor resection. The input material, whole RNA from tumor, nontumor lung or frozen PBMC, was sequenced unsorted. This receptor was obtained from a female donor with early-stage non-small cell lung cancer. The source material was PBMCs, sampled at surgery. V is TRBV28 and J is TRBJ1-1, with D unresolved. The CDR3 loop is CASSLVAATTEAFF. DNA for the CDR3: TGTGCCAGCAGTTTGGTCGCAGCCACCACTGAAGCTTTCTTT.